This passage covers 21 T cell receptor beta chains from one sample sequenced in a study of blood T cell repertoires in COVID-19. TCRdb keeps only in-frame clones here, not all; method: immunoSEQ multiplex PCR. The data show about 180,000 clones, approximately 80% seen once. What was sequenced was peripheral blood. These receptor sequences come from a middle-aged woman with COVID-19, enrolled during active disease.

The rearrangement links TRBV5-1 to TRBJ2-3; maybe TRBD1 (7 bases). Germline CDR1 SGHRS, CDR2 YFSETQ. The CDR3 consists of 16 residues. Trimming stripped 3 bases from V and 4 bases from J, with 18 bases between. The CDR3 loop reads CASSSGAGGFADTQYF. CDR3 DNA sequence: TGCGCCAGCAGCTCTGGGGCAGGGGGGTTCGCAGATACGCAGTATTTT.

CDR3 amino acids: CASSDPRAHEQYF. The CDR3 bases are TGCGCCAGCAGTGACCCCAGGGCCCACGAGCAGTACTTC. The rearrangement uses TRBV10-1 and TRBJ2-7; possible D gene TRBD1, 5 bases. The V end lost 3 bases, the J end lost 5 bases, and 11 bases lay between the germline ends. This CDR3 has 13 amino acids. Germline V gene sequence: CDR1 WNHNN, CDR2 SYGVQD (reference sequence).

This clone showed up just once. The V and J genes are TRBV7-3 and TRBJ2-2; TRBD1 aligns across 9 bases. V shed 4 bases and J 6 bases; nucleotides not matched to a gene: 9. The length of the CDR3 is 16 residues. Germline loops: CDR1 SGHTA, CDR2 FQGTGA. The chain's CDR3 is CASSSPRTGVAGELFF. The DNA of the CDR3 is TGTGCCAGCAGCTCGCCCAGGACAGGGGTGGCCGGGGAGCTGTTTTTT.

The chain has TRBV19 and TRBJ1-5, with D maybe TRBD1 (6 bases). Trimming took 3 bases from V and 1 from J, leaving 16 bases between them. CDR1 LNHDA and CDR2 SQIVND come from the germline V gene (reference sequence). The CDR3 runs to 17 residues. The CDR3 spells CASSMGQGSPSNQPQHF. In DNA, the CDR3 is TGTGCCAGTAGTATGGGGCAGGGGTCACCAAGCAATCAGCCCCAGCATTTT.

This chain links TRBV24-1 with TRBJ1-3; D not certain. The tail of the sequence fits TRBJ2-2 better, so the J call may be wrong. This CDR3 comprises 12 residues. CDR1 KGHDR and CDR2 SFDVKD come from the germline V gene. The CDR3, as DNA: TGTGCCACCAGTTTTGGCACCGGGGAGCTGTTTTTT. It yields the protein CATSFGTGELFF.

The chain couples TRBV3-1 (or the pseudogene TRBV3-2) to TRBJ2-5; unclear D gene. The V gene's germline CDR1 is LGHDT and CDR2 YNNKEL (reference sequence). The CDR3 loop spans 15 amino acids. V was clipped by 0 bases and J by 1 base, with 9 bases between them. Here the CDR3 reads CASSQDFLPQETQYF. The CDR3 DNA reads as TGTGCCAGCAGCCAAGATTTTCTACCCCAAGAGACCCAGTACTTC.

The J gene is TRBJ1-6, the V gene TRBV12-3 or TRBV12-4; unclear D gene. Trimming took off 3 bases at V and 7 bases at J, with 4 bases between the two ends. There are 12 residues in the CDR3. The CDR3 bases are TGTGCCAGCAGTTTTAGCAATTCACCCCTCCACTTT. Its protein is CASSFSNSPLHF.

Here the CDR3 DNA reads TGTGCCAGCAGTTTAGAGGGATCATCTAACTATGGCTACACCTTC. This sequence encodes CASSLEGSSNYGYTF. The chain recombines TRBV6-5 with TRBJ1-2; D uncertain. With 4 bases removed from V and 0 bases from J, the gap between germline ends came to 12 bases. Germline V gene sequence: CDR1 MNHEY, CDR2 SVGAGI. The length of the CDR3 is 15 residues.

The chain carries TRBV29-1 and TRBJ1-5, with 8 nucleotides matching TRBD1. The CDR3 runs to 14 residues. Trimming at V came to 6 bases and at J to 5 bases, leaving 9 bases not matched to a gene. The germline V gene has CDR1 SQVTM and CDR2 ANQGSEA. The CDR3, as DNA: TGCAGCGTAACTCGGACAGGGTCATATCAGCCCCAGCATTTT. This translates into CSVTRTGSYQPQHF.

The chain carries TRBV7-9 and TRBJ2-3; TRBD1 matches at 8 bases. V trimming: 3 bases; J trimming: 7 bases; junction bases outside the gene matches: 12. Germline loops: CDR1 SEHNR, CDR2 FQNEAQ (reference sequence). There are 16 residues in the CDR3. The CDR3 here is CASSFAGTGFFNTQYF. CDR3 nucleotide sequence: TGTGCCAGCAGCTTCGCCGGGACAGGTTTCTTTAATACGCAGTATTTT.

Many counts were recorded for this clone. This chain connects TRBV29-1 to TRBJ2-3; D may be TRBD1 (6 bases). Per the germline V gene, CDR1 is SQVTM and CDR2 is ANQGSEA. The CDR3 sequence is 12 residues long. V was shortened by 3 bases and J by 4 bases, with 8 bases between the two germline ends. The CDR3 bases are TGCAGCGTTGAGCCAGGGGCAGATACGCAGTATTTT. Protein product: CSVEPGADTQYF.

The V call is TRBV6-1, the J call TRBJ2-6; D remains ambiguous. CDR3 size: 12 residues. V lost 2 bases and J lost 7, with 3 bases in between. The germline CDR1 and CDR2 sequences are MNHNS and SASEGT. CDR3 bases: TGTGCCAGCAGTGAAATAGCCAACGTCCTGACTTTC. It is translated as CASSEIANVLTF.

The chain employs TRBV18 and TRBJ2-2; D ambiguous. Germline V lookup: CDR1 KGHSH, CDR2 LQKENI. The CDR3 length is 14 residues. Trimming removed 3 bases at V and 6 bases at J, with 11 bases between. Here the CDR3 DNA reads TGTGCCAGCTCACCTGAGCAAAGCGCCGGGGAGCTGTTTTTT. Translation gives CASSPEQSAGELFF.

The DNA for the CDR3 is TGTGCCAGCAGTCAGTGGACTAGCGGGCAGGACGAGCAGTACTTC. Translated, it gives CASSQWTSGQDEQYF. The genes are TRBV6-5 and TRBJ2-7; 11 positions match TRBD2. The CDR3 has 15 residues. Losses at the gene ends were 5 bases for V and 5 bases for J; bases not matched to a gene: 8. Per the germline V gene, CDR1 is MNHEY and CDR2 is SVGAGI.

This chain links TRBV7-7 with TRBJ1-3; D is unresolved. The V end lost 1 base, the J end lost 1 base, and 8 bases lay between the germline ends. CDR3 length: 15 amino acids. From germline, CDR1 is SSHAT and CDR2 FNYEAQ (reference sequence). The chain's CDR3 is CASSLGPGSGNTIYF. The CDR3 nucleotides are TGTGCCAGCAGCTTAGGTCCGGGGTCTGGAAACACCATATATTTT.

This sequence joins TRBV6-5 and TRBJ1-6; D is ambiguous. The CDR3 is 12 amino acids. The V gene lost 8 bases and the J gene lost 15 bases, with 17 bases spanning the gap. Germline-derived CDR1 and CDR2 are MNHEY and SVGAGI. In DNA, the CDR3 is TGTGCCAGCCTCAACCCGCGGGGATACCTCCACTTT. Translating gives CASLNPRGYLHF.

This clone was seen only a few times. The chain combines TRBV6-4 with TRBJ2-2; 8 nucleotides align to TRBD2. Trimming removed 5 bases from V and 1 base from J; junction bases left unmatched: 3. Germline V gene lookup returns CDR1 MRHNA and CDR2 SNTAGT. The length of the CDR3 is 15 residues. The CDR3 nucleotides are TGTGCCAGCAGTTCCAGCGGGGGGAACACCGGGGAGCTGTTTTTT. Amino acids: CASSSSGGNTGELFF.

The chain combines TRBV14 with TRBJ2-7; a possible D gene is TRBD1 (5 bases). CDR1 SGHDN and CDR2 FVKESK come from the germline V gene. The CDR3 contains 16 residues. V lost 0 bases and J 5 bases, leaving 17 bases between the germline ends. The CDR3 nucleotides are TGTGCCAGCAGCCAAGATATTGGGCCAGGGAATAACGAGCAGTACTTC. Translation: CASSQDIGPGNNEQYF.

The gene calls are TRBV6-5 and TRBJ2-1, with D maybe TRBD1 (5 bases). Germline V lookup: CDR1 MNHEY, CDR2 SVGAGI. CDR3 length equals 13 residues. With 4 bases removed from V and 3 bases from J, the gap between germline ends came to 7 bases. CDR3 in DNA: TGTGCCAGCAGTTCCAGGGACTACAATGAGCAGTTCTTC. Protein sequence: CASSSRDYNEQFF.

This clone turned up a few times. The V and J genes are TRBV10-1 and TRBJ2-7; TRBD2 matches 8 bases. Germline CDR1 reads WNHNN; CDR2 reads SYGVQD (reference sequence). The CDR3 loop spans 16 amino acids. The trim removed 3 bases at V and 1 base at J, leaving 8 bases unmatched. The CDR3 sequence: CASSEEAGVGSYEQYF. DNA of the CDR3: TGCGCCAGCAGTGAAGAAGCGGGAGTAGGGTCCTACGAGCAGTACTTC.

This clone was seen once. The chain carries TRBV27 and TRBJ2-1, with 11 bases lining up with TRBD2. The CDR3 covers 13 residues. Germline V lookup: CDR1 MNHEY, CDR2 SMNVEV (reference sequence). The V gene end was trimmed by 6 bases and the J gene end by 6 bases; junction bases not matched to a gene: 1. For the CDR3, the DNA is TGTGCCAGCAGACTAGCGGGAGTCAATGAGCAGTTCTTC. Translating gives CASRLAGVNEQFF.